These 29 T cell receptor beta chains were sequenced from one sample in a study of blood T cell repertoires in COVID-19. Sequencing used immunoSEQ multiplex PCR; TCRdb keeps in-frame clones, though not all of them. The repertoire holds approximately 140,000 clones, with around 81% as singletons. Sequencing used peripheral blood. All receptors come from a human donor with acute or convalescent COVID-19. The donor label of this sample is uncertain.

The chain combines TRBV15 with TRBJ2-7, with D hard to call. The CDR3 contains 13 residues. Trimming stripped 6 bases from V and 2 bases from J, with 11 bases between. Germline CDR1 and CDR2: LNHNV and YYDKDF (reference sequence). The CDR3 protein is CATSTELAYEQYV. CDR3 in DNA: TGTGCCACCAGTACCGAATTAGCCTACGAGCAGTACGTC.

The chain recombines TRBV15 with TRBJ2-1; the match to TRBD1 covers 11 bases. CDR1 and CDR2 from the germline V gene are LNHNV and YYDKDF (reference sequence). The CDR3 is 16 residues long. J lost 2 bases, V lost 1 base, and 1 base had no gene match. CDR3 loop: CATSRGGQGAYNEQFF. Written as DNA, the CDR3 is TGTGCCACCAGCAGAGGGGGACAGGGGGCCTACAATGAGCAGTTCTTC.

The chain has TRBV4-1 and TRBJ1-3; D gene unclear. CDR1 MGHRA and CDR2 YSYEKL come from the germline V gene. The CDR3 length is 13 residues. V lost 1 base and J 3 bases, leaving 4 bases between the germline ends. The CDR3 sequence: CASSQGGGNTIYF. The CDR3 DNA sequence: TGCGCCAGCAGCCAAGGAGGTGGAAACACCATATATTTT.

The gene calls are TRBV25-1 and TRBJ1-6, with 8 bases fitting TRBD1. Germline CDR1 reads MGHDK; CDR2 reads SYGVNS. CDR3 length: 16 amino acids. After removal of 3 bases from V and 7 bases from J, the junction contained 8 bases not matched to a gene. CDR3 nucleotide sequence: TGTGCCAGCAGTGACTCCGACAGGGGCAGGAATTCACCCCTCCACTTT. The encoded protein is CASSDSDRGRNSPLHF. Full variable domain (remainder filled in from reference TRBV25-1 and TRBJ1-6): EADIYQTPRYLVIGTGKKITLECSQTMGHDKMYWYQQDPGMELHLIHYSYGVNSTEKGDLSSESTVSRIRTEHFPLTLESARPSHTSQYLCASSDSDRGRNSPLHFGNGTRLTVT.

CDR3 sequence: CSASPPGGTDPYEQYV. CDR3 sequence (DNA): TGCAGTGCTAGTCCCCCGGGGGGAACCGACCCCTACGAGCAGTACGTC. The genes are TRBV20-1 and TRBJ2-7; 7 bases agree with TRBD2. The CDR3 totals 16 residues. Trimming took 3 bases from V and 2 from J; bases not matched to a gene: 13. Germline V gene sequence: CDR1 DFQATT, CDR2 SNEGSKA (reference sequence).

This chain's CDR3 is CASSYAPGAGNTIYF. CDR3 nucleotides: TGTGCCAGCAGTTACGCCCCAGGGGCTGGAAACACCATATATTTT. The chain joins TRBV6-5 to TRBJ1-3, with D possibly matching TRBD1 (6 bases). The CDR3 is 15 residues long. In germline, CDR1 is MNHEY, CDR2 SVGAGI. Trimming removed 2 bases from V and 2 bases from J, with 10 bases in between.

The chain links TRBV2 to TRBJ2-3, with D possibly TRBD2 on 6 matching bases. The germline gives CDR1 SNHLY, CDR2 FYNNEI. This CDR3 contains 13 residues. V shed 11 bases and J shed 2 bases, with 14 bases lying between them. The DNA of the CDR3 is TGTGCCTTTCGGGACTTACACACAGATACGCAGTATTTT. Its protein is CAFRDLHTDTQYF.

The chain links TRBV7-9 to TRBJ2-3, with a weak D call TRBD2 (5 bases). V shed 1 base and J shed 9 bases, with 8 bases lying between them. This CDR3 has 12 residues. Germline V lookup: CDR1 SEHNR, CDR2 FQNEAQ (reference sequence). The CDR3: CASSLVTGTQYF. Here the CDR3 DNA reads TGTGCCAGCAGCTTAGTAACGGGGACGCAGTATTTT.

This clone has more than one count but fewer than ten. The chain employs TRBV12-3 or TRBV12-4 and TRBJ1-3; D not certain. The CDR3 sequence is 13 residues long. The V end was cut by 8 bases, the J end by 0 bases, with 8 bases between. For the CDR3, the DNA is TGTGCCAGCGCGTCGAACTCTGGAAACACCATATATTTT. It is translated as CASASNSGNTIYF.

Here the CDR3 DNA reads TGTGCCAGCAGCCCCGGGGGGCGGGGTACATTCGAGCAGTACTTC. Amino acid sequence: CASSPGGRGTFEQYF. The V and J genes are TRBV9 and TRBJ2-7, with D possibly matching TRBD2 (7 bases). V was shortened by 4 bases and J by 6 bases, with 20 bases between the two germline ends. The CDR3 runs 15 residues. Germline lookup yields CDR1 SGDLS and CDR2 YYNGEE.

This clone was counted only a few times. V gene TRBV6-2 or TRBV6-3 combines with J gene TRBJ1-2, with TRBD1 matching 9 bases. Unmatched junction bases numbered 6, after V lost 5 bases and J lost 8 bases. Germline lookup yields CDR1 MNHEY and CDR2 SVGEGT. This CDR3 contains 13 residues. The CDR3 DNA reads as TGTGCCAGCAGTCTAGGACAGGGGAGGGGCTACACCTTC. Translating it yields CASSLGQGRGYTF.

With regard to this clone: This same CDR3 is encoded by further DNA sequences in the sample. The chain joins TRBV24-1 to TRBJ2-1; 10 bases map to TRBD2. In germline, CDR1 is KGHDR, CDR2 SFDVKD. V shed 3 bases and J 7 bases; nucleotides not matched to a gene: 8. CDR3 length: 16 amino acids. The CDR3 is CATSDPSGGARNEQFF. The CDR3 nucleotides read TGTGCCACCAGTGATCCGAGCGGGGGGGCTCGGAATGAGCAGTTCTTC.

The gene calls are TRBV19 and TRBJ2-2; TRBD1 matches at 8 bases. The CDR3 is made up of 15 amino acids. V lost 7 bases to trimming and J lost 8 bases; unmatched junction nucleotides: 12. Germline CDR1 is LNHDA and CDR2 is SQIVND (reference sequence). The CDR3 DNA sequence: TGTGCCAGTACCACAGGGGGAATTTGGGCTGGGGAGCTGTTTTTT. This codes for CASTTGGIWAGELFF.

V is TRBV16 and J is TRBJ1-2, with D possibly being TRBD1 (6 bases). Trimming stripped 0 bases from V and 8 bases from J, with 10 bases between. Germline loops: CDR1 KGHSY, CDR2 FQNENV. The CDR3 runs to 13 residues. CDR3 coding DNA: TGTGCCAGCAGCCAATCCCCGGGGGGCGGCTACACCTTC. This codes for CASSQSPGGGYTF.

The chain joins TRBV12-5 to TRBJ2-1; TRBD2 matches at 12 bases. The junction had 10 bases not matched to a gene; V was cut back by 3 bases and J by 10 bases. The CDR3 loop spans 16 amino acids. The germline V gene encodes CDR1 LGHNT and CDR2 FRNRAP. CDR3: CASGFEPGLAGREQFF. Written as DNA, the CDR3 is TGTGCTAGTGGTTTCGAACCGGGACTAGCGGGTAGGGAGCAGTTCTTC.

This clone was detected only once. J is TRBJ1-1 and V is TRBV6-1, with D tentatively TRBD1 (5 bases). Germline CDR1 is MNHNS and CDR2 is SASEGT. CDR3 length: 15 amino acids. Trimming shortened V by 2 bases and J by 2 bases, and 12 bases separated the two germline ends. CDR3 DNA: TGTGCCAGCAGTGAAAGGGGCCATAGAAACACTGAAGCTTTCTTT. Amino acids: CASSERGHRNTEAFF.

CDR3 in DNA: TGTGCCTGGAGTGTACGAGAGATCTACACCTTC. Protein: CAWSVREIYTF. This sequence joins TRBV30 and TRBJ1-2; no clear D gene. The germline V gene has CDR1 GTSNPN and CDR2 SVGIG (reference sequence). The V end lost 0 bases, the J end lost 10 bases, and 9 bases lay between the germline ends. The CDR3 has 11 residues.

V gene TRBV29-1 combines with J gene TRBJ1-1, with D maybe TRBD1 (5 bases). The CDR3 has 10 amino acids. CDR1 and CDR2 from the germline V gene are SQVTM and ANQGSEA. Trimming removed 4 bases from V and 7 bases from J, with 7 bases in between. DNA for the CDR3: TGCAGCGTTGTTAGGGGTGAAGCTTTCTTT. Its translation: CSVVRGEAFF.

The chain recombines TRBV5-4 with TRBJ1-5; tentatively, D is TRBD1 (5 bases). V was cut by 3 bases and J by 0 bases, with 7 bases left in between. The CDR3 runs to 14 residues. Germline assignment: CDR1 SGHNT and CDR2 YYREEE (reference sequence). CDR3 coding DNA: TGTGCCAGCAGCTCCAGGGATAGCAATCAGCCCCAGCATTTT. It encodes CASSSRDSNQPQHF.

This clone has more than one count but fewer than ten. The J gene is TRBJ1-5, the V gene TRBV10-1; D not certain. Between the trimmed V and J ends, which lost 5 bases and 5 bases, there was a span of 10 bases. This CDR3 spans 13 amino acids. The germline V gene has CDR1 WNHNN and CDR2 SYGVQD (reference sequence). CDR3: CASSPWGDQPQHF. CDR3 bases: TGCGCCAGCAGTCCGTGGGGAGATCAGCCCCAGCATTTT.

The chain links TRBV19 to TRBJ1-1, with D unresolved. Trimming removed 6 bases from V and 0 bases from J, with 14 bases in between. The CDR3 has 15 residues. Germline V CDR1 and CDR2: LNHDA, SQIVND (reference sequence). The CDR3 DNA sequence: TGTGCCAGTAGCCCTTCAACAGCTTTGAACACTGAAGCTTTCTTT. Translating it yields CASSPSTALNTEAFF.

This clone was counted a few times. The V gene is TRBV15, the J gene TRBJ2-1; 10 bases are shared with TRBD1. In germline, CDR1 is LNHNV, CDR2 YYDKDF (reference sequence). Unmatched junction bases numbered 6, after V lost 3 bases and J lost 7 bases. The CDR3 contains 15 residues. The CDR3 DNA reads as TGTGCCACCAGCAGGCCTGGACAGGGGGGGAATGAGCAGTTCTTC. Translated: CATSRPGQGGNEQFF. The entire variable domain, with the rest obtained from reference TRBV15 and TRBJ2-1, is as follows: DAMVIQNPRYQVTQFGKPVTLSCSQTLNHNVMYWYQQKSSQAPKLLFHYYDKDFNNEADTPDNFQSRRPNTSFCFLDIRSPGLGDTAMYLCATSRPGQGGNEQFFGPGTRLTVL.

The V call is TRBV25-1, the J call TRBJ2-3; 7 bases align to TRBD2. CDR3 length: 14 residues. The V gene end was trimmed by 6 bases and the J gene end by 6 bases; junction bases not matched to a gene: 9. Germline V gives CDR1 MGHDK, CDR2 SYGVNS. CDR3 DNA: TGTGCCAGCAGCCCAGCGGGGAATAGGGATACGCAGTATTTT. This sequence encodes CASSPAGNRDTQYF.

The chain is built from TRBV27 and TRBJ2-3, with D maybe TRBD1 (6 bases). Trimming shortened V by 2 bases and J by 4 bases, and 16 bases separated the two germline ends. CDR1 is MNHEY and CDR2 is SMNVEV in the germline V gene (reference sequence). This CDR3 has 16 residues. CDR3 region: CASSLRPGDVPDTQYF. CDR3 in DNA: TGTGCCAGCAGTTTAAGGCCAGGGGATGTTCCAGATACGCAGTATTTT.

V gene TRBV28 combines with J gene TRBJ2-1; 8 bases align to TRBD1. The CDR3 is 15 residues long. The V gene end was trimmed by 4 bases and the J gene end by 3 bases; junction bases not matched to a gene: 5. The germline gives CDR1 MDHEN, CDR2 SYDVKM. The CDR3 DNA reads TGTGCCAGCAGTTCCCAGGGGGCGAACTACAATGAGCAGTTCTTC. It encodes CASSSQGANYNEQFF.

The chain employs TRBV3-1 (or the pseudogene TRBV3-2) and TRBJ2-2; 7 bases are shared with TRBD2. Per the germline V gene, CDR1 is LGHDT and CDR2 is YNNKEL (reference sequence). Losses at the gene ends were 4 bases for V and 1 base for J; bases not matched to a gene: 3. This CDR3 is built from 15 residues. CDR3 sequence: CASSPGLENTGELFF. As DNA, the CDR3 is TGTGCCAGCAGCCCCGGACTAGAGAACACCGGGGAGCTGTTTTTT.

The chain couples TRBV27 to TRBJ2-7, with no clear D. CDR1 and CDR2 (germline): MNHEY, SMNVEV (reference sequence). V was shortened by 0 bases and J by 8 bases, with 11 bases between the two germline ends. The CDR3 contains 13 residues. DNA of the CDR3: TGTGCCAGCAGTTTATCAGCAACTAATAAGCAGTACTTC. Its protein is CASSLSATNKQYF.

The chain recombines TRBV11-2 with TRBJ1-2; D is perhaps TRBD1 (5 bases). V lost 0 bases and J 4 bases, leaving 9 bases between the germline ends. Germline lookup yields CDR1 SGHAT and CDR2 FQNNGV. The CDR3 contains 14 residues. This CDR3 reads CASSLDGAPYGYTF. In DNA form, the CDR3 reads TGTGCCAGCAGCTTAGATGGGGCACCCTATGGCTACACCTTC.

The chain is built from TRBV5-4 and TRBJ2-4; no definite D call. The CDR3 has 11 amino acids. The V end lost 2 bases, the J end lost 9 bases, and 6 bases lay between the germline ends. Germline V CDR1 and CDR2: SGHNT, YYREEE (reference sequence). This CDR3 reads CASSFDSIQYF. In nucleotides, the CDR3 is TGTGCCAGCAGCTTCGACTCCATTCAGTACTTC.